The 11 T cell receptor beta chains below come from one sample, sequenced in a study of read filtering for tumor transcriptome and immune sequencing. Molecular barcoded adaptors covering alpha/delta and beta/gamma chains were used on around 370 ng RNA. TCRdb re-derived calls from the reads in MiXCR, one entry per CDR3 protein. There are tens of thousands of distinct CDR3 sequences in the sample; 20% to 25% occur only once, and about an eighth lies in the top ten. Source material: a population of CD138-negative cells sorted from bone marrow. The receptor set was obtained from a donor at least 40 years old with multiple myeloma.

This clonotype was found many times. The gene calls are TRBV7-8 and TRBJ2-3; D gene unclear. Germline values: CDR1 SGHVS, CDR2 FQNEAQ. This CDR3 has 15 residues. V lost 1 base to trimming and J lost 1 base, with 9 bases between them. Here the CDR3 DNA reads TGTGCCAGCAGCTTAGGCAGACTCCGCACAGATACGCAGTATTTT. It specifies CASSLGRLRTDTQYF.

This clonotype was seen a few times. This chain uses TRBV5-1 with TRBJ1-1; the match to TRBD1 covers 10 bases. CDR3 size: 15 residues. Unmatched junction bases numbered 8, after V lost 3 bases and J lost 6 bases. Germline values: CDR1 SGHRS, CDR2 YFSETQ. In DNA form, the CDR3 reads TGCGCCAGCAGCTCCCAAGGGGGACAGGGGCCTGAAGCTTTCTTT. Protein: CASSSQGGQGPEAFF.

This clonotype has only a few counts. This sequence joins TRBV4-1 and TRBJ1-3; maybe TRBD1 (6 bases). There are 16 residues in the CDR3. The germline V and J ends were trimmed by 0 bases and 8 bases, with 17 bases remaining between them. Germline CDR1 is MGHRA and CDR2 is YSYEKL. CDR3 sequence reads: CASSQDRDTQRDTIYF. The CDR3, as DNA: TGCGCCAGCAGCCAAGATAGGGACACCCAACGGGACACCATATATTTT.

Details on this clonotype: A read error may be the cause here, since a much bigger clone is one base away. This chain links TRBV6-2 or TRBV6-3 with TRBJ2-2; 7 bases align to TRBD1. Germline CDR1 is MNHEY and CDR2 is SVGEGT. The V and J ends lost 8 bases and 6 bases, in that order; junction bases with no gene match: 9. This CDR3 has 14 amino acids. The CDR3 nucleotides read TGTGCCAGCGGTTCTGACAGGGACCCCGGGGAGCTGTTTTTT. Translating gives CASGSDRDPGELFF.

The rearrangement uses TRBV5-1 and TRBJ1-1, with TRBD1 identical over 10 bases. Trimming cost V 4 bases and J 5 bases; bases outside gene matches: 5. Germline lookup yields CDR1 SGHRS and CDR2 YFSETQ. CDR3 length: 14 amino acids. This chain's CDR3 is CASSVGQGETEAFF. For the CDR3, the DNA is TGCGCCAGCAGCGTAGGACAGGGGGAGACTGAAGCTTTCTTT.

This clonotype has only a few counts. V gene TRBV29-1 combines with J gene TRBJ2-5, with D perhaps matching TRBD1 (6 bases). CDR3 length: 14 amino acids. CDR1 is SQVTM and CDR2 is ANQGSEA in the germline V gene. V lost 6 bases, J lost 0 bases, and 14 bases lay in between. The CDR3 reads CSVRGSQNQETQYF. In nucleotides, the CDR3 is TGCAGCGTGAGGGGGAGCCAGAACCAAGAGACCCAGTACTTC.

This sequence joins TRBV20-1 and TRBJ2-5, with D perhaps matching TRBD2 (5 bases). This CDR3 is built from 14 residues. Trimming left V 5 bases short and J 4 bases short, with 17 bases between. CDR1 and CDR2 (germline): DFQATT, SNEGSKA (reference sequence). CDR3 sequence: CSARDNNKGETQYF. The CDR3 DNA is TGCAGTGCTCGGGATAATAACAAGGGAGAGACCCAGTACTTC.

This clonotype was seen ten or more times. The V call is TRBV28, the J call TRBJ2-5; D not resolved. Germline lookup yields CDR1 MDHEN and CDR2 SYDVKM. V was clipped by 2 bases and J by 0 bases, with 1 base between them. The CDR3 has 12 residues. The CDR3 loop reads CASSLNQETQYF. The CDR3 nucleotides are TGTGCCAGCAGTTTAAACCAAGAGACCCAGTACTTC.

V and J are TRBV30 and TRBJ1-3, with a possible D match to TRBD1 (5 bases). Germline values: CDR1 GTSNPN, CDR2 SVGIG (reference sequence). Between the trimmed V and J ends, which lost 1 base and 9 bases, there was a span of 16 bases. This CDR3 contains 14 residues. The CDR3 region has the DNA TGTGCCTGGAGTGGTGGGACGATCCGAGGCACCATATATTTT. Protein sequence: CAWSGGTIRGTIYF.

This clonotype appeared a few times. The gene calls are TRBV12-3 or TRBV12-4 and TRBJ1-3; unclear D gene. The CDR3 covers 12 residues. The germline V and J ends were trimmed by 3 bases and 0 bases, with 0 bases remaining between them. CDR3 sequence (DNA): TGTGCCAGCAGTTTCTCTGGAAACACCATATATTTT. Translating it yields CASSFSGNTIYF.

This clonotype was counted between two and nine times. The CDR3 coding sequence is TGTGCCAGCACCATAACTAGCGGAGGTTACAATGAGCAGTTCTTC. It specifies CASTITSGGYNEQFF. J is TRBJ2-1 and V is TRBV2; 8 positions agree with TRBD2. With V trimmed by 7 bases and J by 4 bases, 9 bases remained unmatched. The CDR3 consists of 15 residues. Germline CDR1 SNHLY, CDR2 FYNNEI.